A selection of T cell receptor beta chains follows, all from one sample in a study of blood T cell repertoires in COVID-19. The data were produced by immunoSEQ multiplex PCR, yet TCRdb's version contains in-frame clones alone and is incomplete. The sample includes hundreds of thousands of clones, roughly 91% of them seen just once. Input material: PBMCs or T cells enriched from blood (not recorded which). These receptor sequences come from a woman aged 50 to 60 who had been exposed to COVID-19. Each CDR3 is given with its conserved first and last residue. Each record gives: clone size, J gene, V gene, D gene, CDR3 protein, CDR3 DNA. The D gene is left open where the match is weak. Where a row states a size, it is once, few, many or the class of an expanded clone; other rows omit it.

clone size: NA
J gene: TRBJ1-3
V gene: TRBV2
D gene: NA
CDR3 protein: CASVGLLGNTIYF
CDR3 DNA: TGTGCCAGCGTGGGCTTATTGGGAAACACCATATATTTT

clone size: NA
J gene: TRBJ1-1
V gene: TRBV18
D gene: TRBD1
CDR3 protein: CASSPVLDRENTEAFF
CDR3 DNA: TGTGCCAGCTCACCGGTATTGGACAGGGAGAACACTGAAGCTTTCTTT

clone size: NA
J gene: TRBJ2-1
V gene: TRBV18
D gene: TRBD2
CDR3 protein: CASSPFRAGDYNEQFF
CDR3 DNA: TGTGCCAGCTCACCATTTCGTGCGGGGGACTACAATGAGCAGTTCTTC

clone size: NA
J gene: TRBJ1-5
V gene: TRBV28
D gene: TRBD1
CDR3 protein: CASSSGTGRQPQHF
CDR3 DNA: TGTGCCAGCAGTTCGGGGACAGGCAGGCAGCCCCAGCATTTT

clone size: NA
J gene: TRBJ2-3
V gene: TRBV11-2
D gene: TRBD2
CDR3 protein: CASSLGIGGGTDTQYF
CDR3 DNA: TGTGCCAGCAGCTTAGGTATCGGGGGGGGCACAGATACGCAGTATTTT

clone size: NA
J gene: TRBJ2-1
V gene: TRBV2
D gene: NA
CDR3 protein: CASSEEPQANEQFF
CDR3 DNA: TGTGCCAGCAGTGAAGAGCCCCAGGCAAATGAGCAGTTCTTC

clone size: NA
J gene: TRBJ2-7
V gene: TRBV4-1
D gene: TRBD1
CDR3 protein: CASSQLRQGSNEQYF
CDR3 DNA: TGCGCCAGCAGCCAGCTCCGACAGGGTTCTAACGAGCAGTACTTC

clone size: NA
J gene: TRBJ1-2
V gene: TRBV19
D gene: NA
CDR3 protein: CASKEGDRLGYTF
CDR3 DNA: TGTGCCAGTAAAGAAGGCGACAGGCTCGGCTACACCTTC

clone size: NA
J gene: TRBJ1-6
V gene: TRBV19
D gene: TRBD1
CDR3 protein: CASSIKGADSSPLHF
CDR3 DNA: TGTGCCAGTAGTATAAAGGGGGCAGATAGTTCACCCCTCCACTTT

clone size: NA
J gene: TRBJ1-2
V gene: TRBV12-3/TRBV12-4
D gene: NA
CDR3 protein: CASSYRENYGYTF
CDR3 DNA: TGTGCCAGCAGTTACAGGGAAAACTATGGCTACACCTTC

clone size: NA
J gene: TRBJ2-3
V gene: TRBV2
D gene: TRBD2
CDR3 protein: CASRATSGGHTDTQYF
CDR3 DNA: TGTGCCAGCAGAGCGACTAGCGGGGGGCACACAGATACGCAGTATTTT

clone size: NA
J gene: TRBJ1-4
V gene: TRBV28
D gene: NA
CDR3 protein: CASSLLGAWTNEKLFF
CDR3 DNA: TGTGCCAGCAGTTTATTGGGGGCGTGGACTAATGAAAAACTGTTTTTT

clone size: NA
J gene: TRBJ2-7
V gene: TRBV14
D gene: TRBD1
CDR3 protein: CASSLPGTGFYEQYF
CDR3 DNA: TGTGCCAGCAGCCTTCCCGGGACAGGGTTTTACGAGCAGTACTTC

clone size: NA
J gene: TRBJ2-7
V gene: TRBV18
D gene: TRBD1
CDR3 protein: CASSPSDRDYEQYF
CDR3 DNA: TGTGCCAGCTCACCTAGCGACAGGGATTACGAGCAGTACTTC

clone size: NA
J gene: TRBJ1-1
V gene: TRBV2
D gene: TRBD1
CDR3 protein: CASRGGQGKGGTEAFF
CDR3 DNA: TGTGCCAGCAGGGGTGGACAGGGTAAAGGCGGCACTGAAGCTTTCTTT

clone size: NA
J gene: TRBJ1-3
V gene: TRBV7-2
D gene: NA
CDR3 protein: CASSLTASGNTIYF
CDR3 DNA: TGTGCCAGCAGCCTCACAGCATCTGGAAACACCATATATTTT

clone size: NA
J gene: TRBJ2-2
V gene: TRBV5-1
D gene: TRBD1
CDR3 protein: CASSRWDSNTGELFF
CDR3 DNA: TGCGCCAGCAGTCGGTGGGACAGTAACACCGGGGAGCTGTTTTTT

clone size: NA
J gene: TRBJ1-2
V gene: TRBV28
D gene: TRBD1
CDR3 protein: CASSRGQNYGYTF
CDR3 DNA: TGTGCCAGCAGTAGGGGACAGAACTATGGCTACACCTTC

clone size: NA
J gene: TRBJ1-3
V gene: TRBV18
D gene: NA
CDR3 protein: CASSPPGASRNTIYF
CDR3 DNA: TGTGCCAGCTCACCACCGGGGGCATCCCGAAACACCATATATTTT

clone size: NA
J gene: TRBJ1-5
V gene: TRBV19
D gene: NA
CDR3 protein: CASSTAGGRRDQPQHF
CDR3 DNA: TGTGCCAGTAGTACCGCCGGGGGAAGGAGGGATCAGCCCCAGCATTTT

clone size: NA
J gene: TRBJ2-3
V gene: TRBV10-3
D gene: TRBD1
CDR3 protein: CAIRTGGVDTQYF
CDR3 DNA: TGTGCCATCAGGACAGGGGGCGTTGATACGCAGTATTTT

clone size: NA
J gene: TRBJ1-2
V gene: TRBV19
D gene: TRBD1
CDR3 protein: CASTPQGVTANYGYTF
CDR3 DNA: TGTGCCAGTACCCCCCAGGGGGTAACGGCTAACTATGGCTACACCTTC

clone size: NA
J gene: TRBJ2-7
V gene: TRBV28
D gene: NA
CDR3 protein: CAILLRQRSYEQYF
CDR3 DNA: TGTGCCATCCTCCTCAGGCAGAGAAGCTACGAGCAGTACTTC

clone size: NA
J gene: TRBJ2-1
V gene: TRBV7-7
D gene: TRBD1
CDR3 protein: CASSPGQGETRSMFF
CDR3 DNA: TGTGCTAGCAGCCCTGGACAGGGGGAGACCAGGTCTATGTTCTTC

clone size: once
J gene: TRBJ1-6
V gene: TRBV19
D gene: TRBD1
CDR3 protein: CASSILTGRYNSPLHF
CDR3 DNA: TGTGCCAGTAGTATCCTGACAGGGCGCTATAATTCACCCCTCCACTTT

clone size: NA
J gene: TRBJ1-5
V gene: TRBV11-2
D gene: TRBD1
CDR3 protein: CASSRDRGNQPQHF
CDR3 DNA: TGTGCCAGCAGCAGAGACAGGGGCAATCAGCCCCAGCATTTT

clone size: NA
J gene: TRBJ2-3
V gene: TRBV18
D gene: TRBD2
CDR3 protein: CASSPLSGGSTDTQYF
CDR3 DNA: TGTGCCAGCTCACCTCTTAGCGGGGGGAGCACAGATACGCAGTATTTT